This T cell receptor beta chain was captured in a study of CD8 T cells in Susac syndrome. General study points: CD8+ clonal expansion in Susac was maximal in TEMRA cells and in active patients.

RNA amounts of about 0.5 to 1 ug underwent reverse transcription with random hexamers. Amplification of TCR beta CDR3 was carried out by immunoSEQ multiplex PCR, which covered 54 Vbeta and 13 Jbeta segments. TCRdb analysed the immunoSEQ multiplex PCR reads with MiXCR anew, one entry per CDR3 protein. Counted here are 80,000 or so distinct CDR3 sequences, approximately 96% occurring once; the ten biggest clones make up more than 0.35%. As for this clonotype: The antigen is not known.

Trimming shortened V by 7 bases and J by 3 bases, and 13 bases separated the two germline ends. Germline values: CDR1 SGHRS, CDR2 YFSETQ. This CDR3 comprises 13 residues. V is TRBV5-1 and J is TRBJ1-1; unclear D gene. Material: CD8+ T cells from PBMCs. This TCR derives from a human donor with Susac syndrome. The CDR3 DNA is TGCGCCAGCTACGGACGTGGGCACACTGAAGCTTTCTTT. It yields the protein CASYGRGHTEAFF. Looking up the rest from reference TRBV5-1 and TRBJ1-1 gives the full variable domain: KAGVTQTPRYLIKTRGQQVTLSCSPISGHRSVSWYQQTPGQGLQFLFEYFSETQRNKGNFPGRFSGRQFSNSRSEMNVSTLELGDSALYLCASYGRGHTEAFFGQGTRLTVV.